These 22 T cell receptor beta chains came from one sample sequenced in a study of cytomegalovirus exposure and HLA in healthy donors. Amplification used 60 Vbeta primers and 13 Jbeta primers. TCRdb's copy holds only in-frame clones and misses some; the assay was immunoSEQ multiplex PCR. The listing records about 75,000 clones. What was sequenced was PBMCs. The receptors originated from a man aged 18 to 29 in good health and CMV-seropositive.

J is TRBJ1-2 and V is TRBV2; D perhaps matches TRBD1 (6 bases). V was shortened by 5 bases and J by 4 bases, with 11 bases between the two germline ends. The CDR3 totals 13 residues. The germline gives CDR1 SNHLY, CDR2 FYNNEI. CDR3 DNA: TGTGCCAGCAGTTACAGGGAATCCTATGGCTACACCTTC. The encoded protein is CASSYRESYGYTF.

The chain uses TRBV28 and TRBJ2-7; 7 bases fit TRBD2. This CDR3 has 16 residues. Looked up from germline, CDR1 is MDHEN and CDR2 is SYDVKM. V lost 2 bases and J lost 4; bases outside the gene matches: 11. This CDR3 reads CASSLGRGPQIYEQYF. In DNA, the CDR3 is TGTGCCAGCAGTTTAGGGAGGGGACCCCAGATATACGAGCAGTACTTC.

The rearrangement joins TRBV28 to TRBJ2-5; D uncertain. V was pared by 3 bases and J by 5 bases, with 4 bases between. The CDR3 has 11 residues. Germline V gene data show CDR1 as MDHEN and CDR2 as SYDVKM. CDR3 coding DNA: TGTGCCAGCAGTTTTGAGGAGACCCAGTACTTC. Its protein is CASSFEETQYF.

The CDR3, as DNA: TGTGCCACCGCCTTCAGGATTTACACTGAAGCTTTCTTT. This sequence encodes CATAFRIYTEAFF. The chain carries TRBV6-1 and TRBJ1-1; D unresolved. Trimming removed 10 bases from V and 3 bases from J, with 15 bases in between. Germline values: CDR1 MNHNS, CDR2 SASEGT. The length of the CDR3 is 13 residues.

DNA of the CDR3: TGTGCCAGCAGCTTAGCGCTAGCGGGCACCGGGGAGCTGTTTTTT. Translating gives CASSLALAGTGELFF. The rearrangement uses TRBV11-1 and TRBJ2-2; 8 bases map to TRBD2. This CDR3 is built from 15 residues. Germline V gives CDR1 SGHAT, CDR2 FQDESV (reference sequence). Trimming took 0 bases from V and 4 from J; bases not matched to a gene: 1. The full variable domain, rest sourced from reference TRBV11-1 and TRBJ2-2, is EAEVAQSPRYKITEKSQAVAFWCDPISGHATLYWYRQILGQGPELLVQFQDESVVDDSQLPKDRFSAERLKGVDSTLKIQPAELGDSAMYLCASSLALAGTGELFFGEGSRLTVL.

V is TRBV29-1 and J is TRBJ2-3; a weak D match, TRBD1 (5 bases). CDR1 and CDR2 (germline): SQVTM, ANQGSEA. V gave up 4 bases and J gave up 6 bases, with 17 bases separating them. The CDR3 is 14 amino acids. The CDR3 is CSVAARATSDTQYF. The CDR3 coding sequence is TGCAGCGTTGCGGCCAGGGCCACGTCGGATACGCAGTATTTT.

The chain uses TRBV19 and TRBJ2-5; D possibly corresponds to TRBD2 (5 bases). Deletions cut 5 bases from V and 0 bases from J, with 10 bases between. The germline gives CDR1 LNHDA, CDR2 SQIVND (reference sequence). The CDR3 extends over 14 amino acids. The CDR3 DNA reads TGTGCCAGTAGTTCCCTGGACTACCAAGAGACCCAGTACTTC. Translation: CASSSLDYQETQYF.

The chain carries TRBV20-1 and TRBJ2-5; 8 bases line up with TRBD1. The CDR3 is 10 amino acids. Germline-derived CDR1 and CDR2 are DFQATT and SNEGSKA (reference sequence). J lost 10 bases, V lost 6 bases, and 4 bases had no gene match. In DNA form, the CDR3 reads TGCAGTGCAGCGACAGGGGTCCAGTACTTC. It specifies CSAATGVQYF.

This chain joins TRBV6-1 and TRBJ2-1; possible D gene TRBD1, 6 bases. With 6 bases removed from V and 5 bases from J, the gap between germline ends came to 17 bases. Germline-derived CDR1 and CDR2 are MNHNS and SASEGT. The CDR3 runs to 15 residues. Here the CDR3 DNA reads TGTGCCAGCAGGGGTTTTGGGACAAAAAACAATGAGCAGTTCTTC. Translation gives CASRGFGTKNNEQFF.

This rearrangement joins TRBV6-5 to TRBJ2-7; TRBD2 agrees at 7 bases. The CDR3 extends over 12 amino acids. V shed 8 bases, J shed 6 bases, and the junction held 7 bases outside the gene matches. Germline assignment: CDR1 MNHEY and CDR2 SVGAGI. CDR3: CASEGGESEQYF. The CDR3 DNA sequence: TGTGCCAGCGAGGGAGGGGAAAGCGAGCAGTACTTC.

The rearrangement uses TRBV6-6 and TRBJ2-7, with 7 bases aligning to TRBD1. V lost 6 bases, J lost 2 bases, and 7 bases stayed unmatched. Germline V CDR1 and CDR2: MNHNY, SVGAGI (reference sequence). CDR3 length: 14 residues. The CDR3 protein is CASSLTGRAYEQYF. The DNA for the CDR3 is TGTGCCAGCAGCTTGACAGGGAGAGCCTACGAGCAGTACTTC.

The genes are TRBV7-2 and TRBJ2-1, with D possibly being TRBD2 (5 bases). The CDR3 contains 14 residues. The germline CDR1 and CDR2 sequences are SGHTA and FQGNSA. V was pared by 4 bases and J by 0 bases, with 7 bases between. This CDR3 is CASSSRDSYNEQFF. The CDR3 DNA reads TGTGCCAGCAGCTCGAGGGACTCCTACAATGAGCAGTTCTTC.

The V gene is TRBV5-1, the J gene TRBJ2-1; TRBD2 agrees at 9 bases. Germline trimming cut 4 bases from V and 3 bases from J; bases unmatched to any gene: 5. CDR1 is SGHRS and CDR2 is YFSETQ in the germline V gene. The CDR3 has 15 amino acids. CDR3 residues: CASSPGLAIYNEQFF. The CDR3 nucleotides are TGCGCCAGCAGCCCGGGACTAGCAATCTACAATGAGCAGTTCTTC.

The chain links TRBV10-3 to TRBJ1-2, with D tentatively TRBD1 (6 bases). Germline V CDR1 and CDR2: ENHRY, SYGVKD. This CDR3 has 12 amino acids. Trimming stripped 6 bases from V and 8 bases from J, with 13 bases between. The CDR3 bases are TGTGCCATCAGGCCCGACAGGCGGGGCTACACCTTC. Its protein product is CAIRPDRRGYTF.

The rearrangement uses TRBV7-9 and TRBJ2-1; D call uncertain. V dropped 4 bases and J dropped 4 bases, with 11 bases sitting between them. Germline assignment: CDR1 SEHNR and CDR2 FQNEAQ (reference sequence). CDR3 length: 14 residues. This CDR3 reads CASSSTRDYNEQFF. CDR3 nucleotide sequence: TGTGCCAGCAGCTCCACCCGAGATTACAATGAGCAGTTCTTC.

The chain links TRBV19 to TRBJ1-2; the D is unclear. The V end was cut by 1 base, the J end by 0 bases, with 9 bases between. The germline CDR1 and CDR2 sequences are LNHDA and SQIVND (reference sequence). The CDR3 is 15 residues long. In nucleotides, the CDR3 is TGTGCCAGTAGTATAGGGACTGGTGCTAACTATGGCTACACCTTC. Translation: CASSIGTGANYGYTF.

The CDR3 sequence is CASSVGRVPFYGYTF. In DNA, the CDR3 is TGTGCCAGCAGCGTAGGGAGGGTCCCCTTCTATGGCTACACCTTC. V gene TRBV6-5 combines with J gene TRBJ1-2; D not certain. Germline loops: CDR1 MNHEY, CDR2 SVGAGI. The CDR3 totals 15 residues. V lost 6 bases and J lost 4, with 18 bases in between.

The rearrangement joins TRBV6-1 to TRBJ1-1, with 7 nucleotides matching TRBD1. This CDR3 region has 13 residues. The junction had 4 bases not matched to a gene; V was cut back by 4 bases and J by 5 bases. Germline lookup yields CDR1 MNHNS and CDR2 SASEGT. The DNA of the CDR3 is TGTGCCAGCAGTGGTCCAGGGGGTACTGAAGCTTTCTTT. Encoded protein: CASSGPGGTEAFF.

This chain connects TRBV5-4 to TRBJ2-7; 10 bases line up with TRBD2. CDR3 length equals 20 residues. Germline assignment: CDR1 SGHNT and CDR2 YYREEE (reference sequence). The V and J ends lost 3 bases and 0 bases, in that order; junction bases with no gene match: 18. The DNA for the CDR3 is TGTGCCAGCAGCTCTGGGGGGGCCGAGCGGGGGGGTTTTAGCTCCTACGAGCAGTACTTC. It is translated as CASSSGGAERGGFSSYEQYF.

J is TRBJ2-3 and V is TRBV28; TRBD2 agrees at 11 bases. This CDR3 spans 17 amino acids. Germline CDR1 MDHEN, CDR2 SYDVKM. The V gene end was trimmed by 4 bases and the J gene end by 4 bases; junction bases not matched to a gene: 10. The CDR3, as DNA: TGTGCCAGCAGTTCAGGACTAGCGGGTCTCAACTCAGATACGCAGTATTTT. The encoded protein is CASSSGLAGLNSDTQYF.

This chain uses TRBV7-2 with TRBJ1-5, with D perhaps matching TRBD1 (6 bases). CDR3 length: 17 amino acids. The germline gives CDR1 SGHTA, CDR2 FQGNSA. Trimming removed 1 base from V and 0 bases from J, with 13 bases in between. CDR3 sequence: CASSLVSRGNSNQPQHF. The CDR3 bases are TGTGCCAGCAGCTTAGTGAGCAGGGGCAATAGCAATCAGCCCCAGCATTTT.

V is TRBV6-6 and J is TRBJ1-1; possible D gene TRBD1, 5 bases. The CDR3 spans 12 residues. Between the trimmed V and J ends, which lost 5 bases and 7 bases, there was a span of 11 bases. Germline loops: CDR1 MNHNY, CDR2 SVGAGI (reference sequence). This chain's CDR3 is CASSGRTFEAFF. Here the CDR3 DNA reads TGTGCCAGCAGTGGAAGGACATTTGAAGCTTTCTTT.